These 30 T cell receptor beta chains came from one sample sequenced in a study of T cell responses to AZD1222 COVID-19 vaccine. TCRdb's copy holds only in-frame clones and misses some; the assay was immunoSEQ multiplex PCR. The top ten hold approximately 0.9% of the sample, which has 130,000 or so clones, approximately 93% seen once. The starting material was peripheral blood, obtained on day 0 of MenACWY control vaccination. These receptors originate from an adult in good health.

This clone was detected a few times. The chain links TRBV3-1 (or the pseudogene TRBV3-2) to TRBJ1-1; possibly TRBD1 for D (5 bases). CDR3 size: 14 residues. Germline assignment: CDR1 LGHDT and CDR2 YNNKEL (reference sequence). The V end was cut by 4 bases, the J end by 11 bases, with 20 bases between. Written as DNA, the CDR3 is TGTGCCAGCAGCCTCGCTGGTGGGGGATTAGACGCTTTCTTT. Translating gives CASSLAGGGLDAFF.

This clone was recorded only once. The V gene is TRBV6-5, the J gene TRBJ1-1; possible D gene TRBD1, 5 bases. Between the trimmed V and J ends, which lost 0 bases and 4 bases, there was a span of 12 bases. The CDR3 sequence is 15 residues long. Germline CDR1 reads MNHEY; CDR2 reads SVGAGI. In DNA form, the CDR3 reads TGTGCCAGCAGTTACTCGCAGGGTGCGGGCACTGAAGCTTTCTTT. This codes for CASSYSQGAGTEAFF.

V usage is TRBV27 and J usage is TRBJ1-5; D uncertain. Germline V gives CDR1 MNHEY, CDR2 SMNVEV (reference sequence). Trimming cost V 6 bases and J 2 bases, with 14 bases left between them. The CDR3 loop spans 15 amino acids. As DNA, the CDR3 is TGTGCCAGCAGCGTCCTCGCCGGGGGCAATCAGCCCCAGCATTTT. This translates into CASSVLAGGNQPQHF.

The V and J genes are TRBV5-6 and TRBJ2-7; no definite D call. This CDR3 has 13 residues. Germline V CDR1 and CDR2: SGHDT, YYEEEE. Trimming stripped 4 bases from V and 4 bases from J, with 12 bases between. This chain's CDR3 is CASSRATEYEQYF. DNA of the CDR3: TGTGCCAGCAGCCGGGCCACTGAGTACGAGCAGTACTTC.

This clone was counted only a few times. J is TRBJ2-7 and V is TRBV6-5; 9 bases map to TRBD1. V was clipped by 5 bases and J by 2 bases; unmatched bases: 7. This CDR3 has 15 residues. Germline values: CDR1 MNHEY, CDR2 SVGAGI. The CDR3 coding sequence is TGTGCCAGCAGTAACGGACAGGGGATCGCCTACGAGCAGTACTTC. This gives the protein CASSNGQGIAYEQYF.

The rearrangement joins TRBV7-9 to TRBJ1-4, with a tentative D call TRBD1 (6 bases). The ends were cut back, 4 bases at V and 0 bases at J, with 9 bases in the middle. Germline V CDR1 and CDR2: SEHNR, FQNEAQ (reference sequence). The CDR3 sequence is 15 residues long. The CDR3 DNA sequence: TGTGCCAGCAGCTCGACAGGAGCAACTAATGAAAAACTGTTTTTT. It codes for CASSSTGATNEKLFF.

The J gene is TRBJ1-2, the V gene TRBV28; 8 bases map to TRBD1. J was trimmed by 8 bases and V by 10 bases; bases with no gene match: 9. CDR1 MDHEN and CDR2 SYDVKM come from the germline V gene. The CDR3 length is 12 residues. This chain's CDR3 is CATLQGARGYTF. CDR3 nucleotide sequence: TGTGCCACCCTGCAGGGGGCGCGGGGCTACACCTTC.

The rearrangement joins TRBV7-2 to TRBJ1-1, with D unresolved. The CDR3 length is 13 residues. CDR1 is SGHTA and CDR2 is FQGNSA in the germline V gene. Trimming took 3 bases from V and 0 from J, leaving 5 bases between them. The CDR3: CASSFRLNTEAFF. In DNA form, the CDR3 reads TGTGCCAGCAGCTTCCGGTTGAACACTGAAGCTTTCTTT.

This chain joins TRBV29-1 and TRBJ2-7, with D hard to call. The CDR3 spans 12 residues. Deletions cut 7 bases from V and 6 bases from J, with 16 bases between. Germline V gene lookup returns CDR1 SQVTM and CDR2 ANQGSEA. CDR3 loop: CSGSRALGEQYF. CDR3 DNA sequence: TGCAGCGGAAGCCGGGCCCTCGGCGAGCAGTACTTC.

The chain uses TRBV14 and TRBJ1-6; a weak D match, TRBD1 (6 bases). V was cut by 1 base and J by 4 bases, with 20 bases left in between. The V gene's germline CDR1 is SGHDN and CDR2 FVKESK. The CDR3 loop spans 19 amino acids. The CDR3 here is CASSQAGHRVWRYNSPLHF. CDR3 coding DNA: TGTGCCAGCAGCCAAGCGGGTCACAGGGTGTGGCGTTATAATTCACCCCTCCACTTT.

The chain has TRBV5-5 and TRBJ1-2; 7 bases line up with TRBD1. V lost 6 bases, J lost 4 bases, and 12 bases stayed unmatched. This CDR3 region has 15 residues. From germline, CDR1 is SGHKS and CDR2 YYEKEE (reference sequence). Here the CDR3 reads CASTSELRGFYGYTF. The CDR3, as DNA: TGTGCCAGCACGAGCGAGCTCAGGGGGTTCTATGGCTACACCTTC. Based on the CDR3 plus reference TRBV5-5 and TRBJ1-2, the full variable domain is DAGVTQSPTHLIKTRGQQVTLRCSPISGHKSVSWYQQVLGQGPQFIFQYYEKEERGRGNFPDRFSARQFPNYSSELNVNALLLGDSALYLCASTSELRGFYGYTFGSGTRLTVV.

This clone was seen only a few times. The gene calls are TRBV19 and TRBJ1-1; tentative D call: TRBD1 (5 bases). CDR3 length: 14 amino acids. V lost 4 bases, J lost 1 base, and 10 bases lay in between. Germline V gives CDR1 LNHDA, CDR2 SQIVND (reference sequence). The DNA for the CDR3 is TGTGCCAGTAGTAGGAAGGGGTCGAACACTGAAGCTTTCTTT. Translating gives CASSRKGSNTEAFF.

This clone was observed once. The V and J genes are TRBV13 and TRBJ1-4; D might be TRBD1 (6 bases). This CDR3 contains 16 residues. Germline lookup yields CDR1 PRHDT and CDR2 FYEKMQ (reference sequence). Trimming took off 4 bases at V and 4 bases at J, with 16 bases between the two ends. As DNA, the CDR3 is TGTGCCAGCAGCTCTAAACGGACAGTGAGTAATGAAAAACTGTTTTTT. This gives the protein CASSSKRTVSNEKLFF.

Worth noting for this clone: Other DNA sequences in this sample translate to the same CDR3. The V gene is TRBV6-2 or TRBV6-3, the J gene TRBJ1-2; D unclear. The CDR3 is 11 amino acids. The germline V gene has CDR1 MNHEY and CDR2 SVGEGT. With 1 base removed from V and 5 bases from J, the gap between germline ends came to 2 bases. CDR3 DNA sequence: TGTGCCAGCAGTTACTTATATGGCTACACCTTC. Its protein is CASSYLYGYTF.

The chain uses TRBV3-1 (or the pseudogene TRBV3-2) and TRBJ2-7, with D unclear. CDR1 is LGHDT, CDR2 YNNKEL, per germline (reference sequence). This CDR3 has 12 amino acids. Trimming removed 3 bases at V and 6 bases at J, with 9 bases between. CDR3 sequence: CASSQGRSEQYF. DNA of the CDR3: TGTGCCAGCAGCCAGGGCCGGAGCGAGCAGTACTTC.

The chain joins TRBV15 to TRBJ1-2; a weak D match, TRBD1 (6 bases). V lost 5 bases and J lost 3, with 13 bases in between. This CDR3 spans 14 amino acids. CDR1 and CDR2 (germline): LNHNV, YYDKDF (reference sequence). CDR3 bases: TGTGCCACCAGCCTCCACAGGGTTGACTATGGCTACACCTTC. As protein: CATSLHRVDYGYTF.

The chain is built from TRBV5-1 and TRBJ1-4, with TRBD1 as a possible D gene (5 bases). V was clipped by 4 bases and J by 8 bases, with 18 bases between them. There are 15 residues in the CDR3. The germline V gene has CDR1 SGHRS and CDR2 YFSETQ. CDR3 loop: CASSEGRGIGEKLFF. DNA for the CDR3: TGCGCCAGCAGCGAGGGACGGGGGATTGGGGAAAAACTGTTTTTT.

J is TRBJ1-2 and V is TRBV5-1; D gene unclear. This CDR3 is built from 13 residues. CDR1 is SGHRS, CDR2 YFSETQ, per germline. V lost 4 bases, J lost 6 bases, and 13 bases lay in between. CDR3: CASSLRSGDGYTF. In DNA form, the CDR3 reads TGCGCCAGCAGCCTCAGGAGCGGAGATGGCTACACCTTC.

The rearrangement links TRBV5-1 to TRBJ1-2; D ambiguous. Germline V gene data show CDR1 as SGHRS and CDR2 as YFSETQ. V lost 3 bases and J 7 bases, leaving 19 bases between the germline ends. This CDR3 is 15 amino acids long. The CDR3 loop is CASSSPGEPRRGYTF. For the CDR3, the DNA is TGCGCCAGCAGCTCCCCCGGGGAACCTCGGCGTGGCTACACCTTC.

The chain carries TRBV18 and TRBJ1-1, with D hard to call. This CDR3 region has 12 residues. V was shortened by 7 bases and J by 4 bases, with 10 bases between the two germline ends. Germline V gene data show CDR1 as KGHSH and CDR2 as LQKENI. The CDR3 DNA follows: TGTGCCAGCTGTGTAGGTTCCACTGAAGCTTTCTTT. Protein product: CASCVGSTEAFF.

V gene TRBV16 combines with J gene TRBJ1-2; D is uncertain. Germline values: CDR1 KGHSY, CDR2 FQNENV. Trimming stripped 0 bases from V and 8 bases from J, with 10 bases between. The CDR3 runs to 13 residues. The CDR3 nucleotides read TGTGCCAGCAGCCAATCTAGAGTAGCCGGCTACACCTTC. This gives the protein CASSQSRVAGYTF.

This clone was picked up one time. V gene TRBV7-9 combines with J gene TRBJ1-2; TRBD1 matches 7 bases. Germline CDR1 SEHNR, CDR2 FQNEAQ (reference sequence). There are 14 residues in the CDR3. V lost 5 bases to trimming and J lost 6 bases; unmatched junction nucleotides: 9. The CDR3 DNA sequence: TGTGCCAGCAGCCCCTCAGGGGGACGGGATGGCTACACCTTC. Encoded protein: CASSPSGGRDGYTF.

This chain uses TRBV9 with TRBJ1-5; possibly TRBD1 for D (5 bases). This CDR3 has 14 amino acids. Trimming cost V 0 bases and J 6 bases, with 10 bases left between them. CDR1 is SGDLS and CDR2 is YYNGEE in the germline V gene. The CDR3, as DNA: TGTGCCAGCAGCGTAGTGGGGGAAGGTCAGCCCCAGCATTTT. This encodes CASSVVGEGQPQHF.

This chain joins TRBV11-2 and TRBJ1-1; D is unresolved. This CDR3 comprises 17 residues. CDR1 and CDR2 (germline): SGHAT, FQNNGV. Between the trimmed V and J ends, which lost 1 base and 0 bases, there was a span of 15 bases. Here the CDR3 DNA reads TGTGCCAGCAGCTTAGCCAGAGACGATATATTGAACACTGAAGCTTTCTTT. Its translation: CASSLARDDILNTEAFF.

The CDR3 spells CASSQRRAAGSYGYTF. The CDR3 DNA reads TGTGCCAGCAGTCAGAGAAGGGCGGCAGGGTCCTATGGCTACACCTTC. V usage is TRBV3-1 (or the pseudogene TRBV3-2) and J usage is TRBJ1-2; maybe TRBD1 (5 bases). V was shortened by 6 bases and J by 4 bases, with 21 bases between the two germline ends. CDR1 is LGHDT, CDR2 YNNKEL, per germline (reference sequence). This CDR3 comprises 16 residues.

The chain recombines TRBV5-1 with TRBJ1-2, with TRBD1 matching 8 bases. Looked up from germline, CDR1 is SGHRS and CDR2 is YFSETQ. This CDR3 is 14 amino acids long. V was clipped by 5 bases and J by 11 bases; unmatched bases: 14. DNA for the CDR3: TGCGCCAGCAGATCCGACGACAGGGGAAATTGGTACACCTTC. Protein: CASRSDDRGNWYTF. Variable domain in full (rest from reference TRBV5-1 and TRBJ1-2): KAGVTQTPRYLIKTRGQQVTLSCSPISGHRSVSWYQQTPGQGLQFLFEYFSETQRNKGNFPGRFSGRQFSNSRSEMNVSTLELGDSALYLCASRSDDRGNWYTFGSGTRLTVV.

V usage is TRBV5-1 and J usage is TRBJ1-5; D call uncertain. Trimming removed 0 bases at V and 4 bases at J, with 5 bases between. The V gene's germline CDR1 is SGHRS and CDR2 YFSETQ. The CDR3 contains 13 residues. The CDR3 loop is CASSLGQNQPQHF. The CDR3 region has the DNA TGCGCCAGCAGCTTGGGGCAGAATCAGCCCCAGCATTTT.

This clone came up once. The chain recombines TRBV5-4 with TRBJ1-2; 9 positions agree with TRBD1. This CDR3 comprises 16 residues. CDR1 and CDR2 (germline): SGHNT, YYREEE (reference sequence). The J segment lost 2 bases and the V segment lost 4 bases, leaving 9 bases of the junction unmatched. DNA for the CDR3: TGTGCCAGCAGCCCCCTCGCCGGGACAGGGAACTATGGCTACACCTTC. This translates into CASSPLAGTGNYGYTF.

V usage is TRBV19 and J usage is TRBJ1-5; possible D gene TRBD1, 5 bases. Trimming left V 10 bases short and J 2 bases short, with 12 bases between. Looked up from germline, CDR1 is LNHDA and CDR2 is SQIVND (reference sequence). CDR3 size: 13 residues. The CDR3 loop reads CATGIRGNQPQHF. CDR3 nucleotide sequence: TGTGCCACAGGGATTAGAGGCAATCAGCCCCAGCATTTT.

The rearrangement joins TRBV7-2 to TRBJ2-5, with a weak D call TRBD1 (6 bases). Trimming took 0 bases from V and 2 from J, leaving 16 bases between them. Germline V CDR1 and CDR2: SGHTA, FQGNSA. The CDR3 is made up of 17 amino acids. DNA of the CDR3: TGTGCCAGCAGCTTAGCGGCAACAGGGCGCGGGCAAGAGACCCAGTACTTC. Its protein product is CASSLAATGRGQETQYF.